This T cell receptor (beta chain) was observed in a study of T cells in Graves' hyperthyroidism and ophthalmopathy. Study-wide results and caveats: Through a model of 13 V-J features, ophthalmopathy was separated from stable hyperthyroidism.

Using RNA transcripts as the source, TCR beta CDR3 regions were amplified. First-round RT-PCR targeting the TCR CDR3 was performed with the HTBI primer set. TCRdb processed the multiplex PCR reads anew with MiXCR; each CDR3 protein has one entry. The sample records some 490,000 distinct CDR3 sequences, 16% being singletons. This CDR3 is 11 amino acids long. Germline CDR1 is DFQATT and CDR2 is SNEGSKA (reference sequence). V was shortened by 0 bases and J by 8 bases, with 4 bases between the two germline ends. This clonotype was seen ten or more times. The target antigen is unknown. Ophthalmopathy cases scored 3 or more on the Clinical Activity Score and 4 or more on NOSPECS grade, with duration below 3 months. Used for diagnoses were clinical symptoms, serum thyroxine and TRAb, thyroid ultrasound and orbital computed tomography.

The sequence derives from a woman aged 30 to 39 with Graves' ophthalmopathy. The sequenced material came from blood. V and J are TRBV20-1 and TRBJ1-4, with D hard to call. CDR3 sequence: CSARDYEKLFF. Written as DNA, the CDR3 is TGCAGTGCTAGAGATTACGAAAAACTGTTTTTT.